Below, 10 T cell receptor beta chains from the same sample are listed, as sequenced in a study of vaccination and CD4 T cells after COVID-19. Oncomine TCR Beta short-read sequencing was applied to DNA from cultured CD4+ T cells. Genomic DNA was isolated from cultured CD4+ T cells. A single record per CDR3 protein comes from TCRdb applying MiXCR to the PCR reads. This table holds some 10,000 distinct CDR3 sequences, 32% found once. Described treatment: approximately nine-day PBMC culture with coronavirus spike peptide pools or control peptides (ViraFEST assay). Ahead of the COVID-19 pandemic (2011-2018), the CD4+ T cells of the unexposed donor were collected. The antigens of these receptors remain unknown. Source material: CD4+ T cells from blood, cultured in vitro. These receptors all come from a human donor in good health.

The V gene is TRBV7-2, the J gene TRBJ2-1; D is possibly TRBD1 (5 bases). Germline V gene data show CDR1 as SGHTA and CDR2 as FQGNSA. V lost 5 bases and J lost 12, with 17 bases in between. The CDR3 extends over 13 amino acids. CDR3 DNA: TGTGCCAGCAGCCAATCCCAGGACATCCCGCAGTTCTTC. Translation: CASSQSQDIPQFF.

The chain combines TRBV27 with TRBJ2-7; 11 nucleotides match TRBD2. V lost 10 bases, J lost 2 bases, and 22 bases stayed unmatched. CDR3 size: 19 residues. Germline CDR1 reads MNHEY; CDR2 reads SMNVEV (reference sequence). CDR3 sequence (DNA): TGTGCCACCCAAATACTCGGACTAGGCCGACTAGCGGGGACCTACGAGCAGTACTTC. Translation gives CATQILGLGRLAGTYEQYF.

This clonotype was found once. The V gene is TRBV28, the J gene TRBJ1-5, with 10 bases fitting TRBD1. Germline V gene sequence: CDR1 MDHEN, CDR2 SYDVKM. V shed 3 bases, J shed 6 bases, and the junction held 5 bases outside the gene matches. The CDR3 loop spans 15 amino acids. CDR3 DNA sequence: TGTGCCAGCAGTTTGCCGGGACAGGGGACTCAGCCCCAGCATTTT. Translating it yields CASSLPGQGTQPQHF.

This clonotype was observed a handful of times. V gene TRBV19 combines with J gene TRBJ1-2; a possible D gene is TRBD1 (5 bases). Deletions cut 2 bases from V and 7 bases from J, with 14 bases between. From germline, CDR1 is LNHDA and CDR2 SQIVND (reference sequence). CDR3 length: 14 amino acids. The CDR3 DNA reads as TGTGCCAGTAGTATACTGGGGCCGCCCCCTGGCTACACCTTC. Its protein is CASSILGPPPGYTF.

The CDR3 loop is CASSFTATYEQYF. CDR3 in DNA: TGTGCCAGCAGTTTTACCGCAACCTACGAGCAGTACTTC. The rearrangement links TRBV27 to TRBJ2-7; D unresolved. CDR3 length: 13 amino acids. V lost 3 bases to trimming and J lost 2 bases, with 8 bases between them. Germline V lookup: CDR1 MNHEY, CDR2 SMNVEV (reference sequence).

As to this clonotype: The junction departs from the called germline gene at one end, perhaps through a read error. The chain has TRBV7-9 and TRBJ2-7; no firm D call. The CDR3 covers 13 residues. Per the germline V gene, CDR1 is SEHNR and CDR2 is FQNEAQ (reference sequence). The CDR3 sequence is CAGSFNSGTEQYF. The CDR3 nucleotides read TGTGCCGGCAGCTTCAATAGTGGCACCGAGCAGTACTTC.

This clonotype is large within its sample. The chain has TRBV7-3 and TRBJ1-1; D uncertain. Trimming took 2 bases from V and 0 from J, leaving 4 bases between them. The CDR3 has 13 amino acids. Germline V lookup: CDR1 SGHTA, CDR2 FQGTGA. In DNA, the CDR3 is TGTGCCAGCAGCTTAGACGTGAACACTGAAGCTTTCTTT. This sequence encodes CASSLDVNTEAFF. Full variable domain (rest looked up from reference TRBV7-3 and TRBJ1-1): GAGVSQTPSNKVTEKGKYVELRCDPISGHTALYWYRQSLGQGPEFLIYFQGTGAADDSGLPNDRFFAVRPEGSVSTLKIQRTERGDSAVYLCASSLDVNTEAFFGQGTRLTVV.

The chain joins TRBV7-2 to TRBJ1-4; 7 bases map to TRBD1. The germline CDR1 and CDR2 sequences are SGHTA and FQGNSA. The CDR3 sequence is 14 residues long. V was pared by 5 bases and J by 8 bases, with 8 bases of the junction left unmatched. The CDR3 region has the DNA TGTGCCAGCAGCCGGGACAGCTCAGGGGAAAAACTGTTTTTT. As protein: CASSRDSSGEKLFF.

There are a few counts of this clonotype. The chain couples TRBV4-1 to TRBJ1-5; D is perhaps TRBD1 (6 bases). The CDR3 sequence is 16 residues long. Germline lookup yields CDR1 MGHRA and CDR2 YSYEKL. V was clipped by 3 bases and J by 7 bases, with 19 bases between them. This CDR3 reads CASSHLTGKGTQPQHF. The CDR3 bases are TGCGCCAGCAGCCATCTCACAGGGAAGGGAACACAGCCCCAGCATTTT.

A few counts support this clonotype. The V call is TRBV7-9, the J call TRBJ1-1; no clear D. This CDR3 comprises 15 residues. V lost 5 bases to trimming and J lost 0 bases, with 13 bases between them. Per germline, CDR1 SEHNR and CDR2 FQNEAQ (reference sequence). CDR3 in DNA: TGTGCCAGCAGCAAGGCGGGAGGGATGAACACTGAAGCTTTCTTT. Translating gives CASSKAGGMNTEAFF. The whole variable domain, filled in from reference TRBV7-9 and TRBJ1-1, reads DTGVSQNPRHKITKRGQNVTFRCDPISEHNRLYWYRQTLGQGPEFLTYFQNEAQLEKSRLLSDRFSAERPKGSFSTLEIQRTEQGDSAMYLCASSKAGGMNTEAFFGQGTRLTVV.